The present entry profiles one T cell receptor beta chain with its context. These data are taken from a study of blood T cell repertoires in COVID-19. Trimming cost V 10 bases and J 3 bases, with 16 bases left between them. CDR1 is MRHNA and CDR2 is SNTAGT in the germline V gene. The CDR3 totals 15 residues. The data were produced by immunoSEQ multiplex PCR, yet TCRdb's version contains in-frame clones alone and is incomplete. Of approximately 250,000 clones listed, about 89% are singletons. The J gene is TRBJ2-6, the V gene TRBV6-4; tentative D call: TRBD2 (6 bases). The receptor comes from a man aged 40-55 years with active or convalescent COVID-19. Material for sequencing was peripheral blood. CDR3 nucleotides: TGTGCCACCGACGGAGGGGCGGGTGGGGCCAACGTCCTGACTTTC. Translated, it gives CATDGGAGGANVLTF.